A single sample gave rise to the 14 T cell receptor beta chains below, sequenced in a study of cytomegalovirus exposure and HLA in healthy donors. Primers: 60 Vbeta forward and 13 Jbeta reverse. Here immunoSEQ multiplex PCR was the method, and the copy in TCRdb shows in-frame clones only, minus some. The table shows approximately 100,000 clones, with roughly 71% occurring only once. The specimen was PBMCs. The receptors come from a woman aged 70 to 79 in good health and CMV-seropositive.

The chain employs TRBV15 and TRBJ2-5; D uncertain. The CDR3 is 13 residues long. The germline CDR1 and CDR2 sequences are LNHNV and YYDKDF (reference sequence). The V gene lost 4 bases and the J gene lost 4 bases, with 10 bases spanning the gap. The CDR3 DNA is TGTGCCACCAGCAAAGGAGCGATAGAGACCCAGTACTTC. Translating it yields CATSKGAIETQYF.

The chain recombines TRBV10-3 with TRBJ1-2, with D perhaps TRBD1 (6 bases). This CDR3 spans 15 amino acids. V was shortened by 2 bases and J by 1 base, with 11 bases between the two germline ends. Germline V gene lookup returns CDR1 ENHRY and CDR2 SYGVKD. Here the CDR3 reads CAISEGQGYNYGYTF. The DNA of the CDR3 is TGTGCCATCAGTGAGGGGCAGGGGTATAACTATGGCTACACCTTC.

V usage is TRBV10-1 and J usage is TRBJ2-1; TRBD2 matches at 7 bases. This CDR3 has 14 residues. In germline, CDR1 is WNHNN, CDR2 SYGVQD (reference sequence). The V segment lost 8 bases and the J segment 1 base; nucleotides outside the gene matches: 5. CDR3 loop: CASAPGGSYNEQFF. Written as DNA, the CDR3 is TGCGCCAGCGCGCCGGGGGGATCCTACAATGAGCAGTTCTTC.

This clone was picked up a small number of times. The chain couples TRBV30 to TRBJ1-1, with 8 positions matching TRBD1. V shed 3 bases, J shed 1 base, and the junction held 1 base outside the gene matches. This CDR3 spans 13 amino acids. CDR1 is GTSNPN and CDR2 is SVGIG in the germline V gene (reference sequence). The CDR3 loop is CAWRGTGNTEAFF. CDR3 DNA sequence: TGTGCCTGGAGAGGGACAGGGAACACTGAAGCTTTCTTT.

This sequence joins TRBV15 and TRBJ2-7, with 7 bases fitting TRBD2. Germline CDR1 and CDR2: LNHNV and YYDKDF (reference sequence). V shed 2 bases, J shed 3 bases, and the junction held 13 bases outside the gene matches. The CDR3 is made up of 17 amino acids. CDR3 in amino acids: CATSRTIPGGGDYEQYF. Here the CDR3 DNA reads TGTGCCACCAGCAGAACCATCCCGGGAGGCGGGGACTACGAGCAGTACTTC.

The V call is TRBV5-1, the J call TRBJ1-6, with D possibly being TRBD1 (5 bases). The germline V gene has CDR1 SGHRS and CDR2 YFSETQ. This CDR3 comprises 15 residues. Trimming removed 0 bases from V and 7 bases from J, with 11 bases in between. Here the CDR3 reads CASSLGQGGNSPLHF. CDR3 coding DNA: TGCGCCAGCAGCTTGGGGCAGGGTGGGAATTCACCCCTCCACTTT.

This chain uses TRBV18 with TRBJ2-5; 7 bases fit TRBD2. The CDR3 spans 15 residues. Germline-derived CDR1 and CDR2 are KGHSH and LQKENI. J was trimmed by 2 bases and V by 0 bases; bases with no gene match: 3. The CDR3 loop is CASSPPYGGQETQYF. The DNA for the CDR3 is TGTGCCAGCTCACCACCATACGGGGGGCAAGAGACCCAGTACTTC.

The rearrangement links TRBV7-2 to TRBJ2-7, with 14 bases fitting TRBD2. With V trimmed by 4 bases and J by 4 bases, 3 bases remained unmatched. From germline, CDR1 is SGHTA and CDR2 FQGNSA. The CDR3 runs 15 residues. The CDR3 DNA sequence: TGTGCCAGCAGCTACAGACTAGCGGGGGGGTACGAGCAGTACTTC. It is translated as CASSYRLAGGYEQYF.

V is TRBV7-6 and J is TRBJ1-1; TRBD1 matches at 10 bases. The J segment lost 0 bases and the V segment lost 5 bases, leaving 9 bases of the junction unmatched. CDR3 length equals 17 residues. Germline V gene lookup returns CDR1 SGHVS and CDR2 FNYEAQ. The CDR3 here is CASSPGQGLAMNTEAFF. The CDR3 DNA is TGTGCCAGCAGCCCGGGACAGGGGTTAGCAATGAACACTGAAGCTTTCTTT.

This clone is a singleton in its sample. The chain uses TRBV2 and TRBJ2-2; D unresolved. Trimming pared 8 bases from V and 5 bases from J, leaving 6 bases between. Looked up from germline, CDR1 is SNHLY and CDR2 is FYNNEI. The CDR3 length is 11 residues. This chain's CDR3 is CASSQTGELFF. The DNA for the CDR3 is TGTGCCAGCTCCCAGACCGGGGAGCTGTTTTTT.

This chain joins TRBV6-5 and TRBJ2-5; tentative D call: TRBD2 (5 bases). Germline loops: CDR1 MNHEY, CDR2 SVGAGI. Trimming cost V 6 bases and J 7 bases, with 15 bases left between them. This CDR3 has 13 residues. The CDR3 is CASSARVEVTQYF. CDR3 DNA sequence: TGTGCCAGCAGCGCGCGAGTGGAGGTGACCCAGTACTTC.

The chain has TRBV25-1 and TRBJ2-3, with 7 bases lining up with TRBD1. The CDR3 consists of 16 residues. The junction had 12 bases not matched to a gene; V was cut back by 6 bases and J by 3 bases. The germline CDR1 and CDR2 sequences are MGHDK and SYGVNS. This CDR3 is CASSKRTGHGTDTQYF. Here the CDR3 DNA reads TGTGCCAGCAGCAAAAGGACAGGCCATGGAACAGATACGCAGTATTTT.

The sample holds a few counts of this clone. This chain links TRBV30 with TRBJ1-6; D unresolved. CDR1 is GTSNPN and CDR2 is SVGIG in the germline V gene (reference sequence). Trimming cost V 0 bases and J 0 bases, with 15 bases left between them. The CDR3 runs 18 residues. CDR3 residues: CAWSVPTRGSSYNSPLHF. In DNA form, the CDR3 reads TGTGCCTGGAGTGTACCTACCCGAGGGAGCTCCTATAATTCACCCCTCCACTTT.

V usage is TRBV20-1 and J usage is TRBJ1-2; no firm D call. This CDR3 is built from 10 residues. The V gene lost 7 bases and the J gene lost 6 bases, with 9 bases spanning the gap. Germline CDR1 reads DFQATT; CDR2 reads SNEGSKA (reference sequence). The CDR3 sequence: CSVPGNGYTF. The CDR3 DNA reads as TGCAGTGTCCCCGGGAATGGCTACACCTTC.